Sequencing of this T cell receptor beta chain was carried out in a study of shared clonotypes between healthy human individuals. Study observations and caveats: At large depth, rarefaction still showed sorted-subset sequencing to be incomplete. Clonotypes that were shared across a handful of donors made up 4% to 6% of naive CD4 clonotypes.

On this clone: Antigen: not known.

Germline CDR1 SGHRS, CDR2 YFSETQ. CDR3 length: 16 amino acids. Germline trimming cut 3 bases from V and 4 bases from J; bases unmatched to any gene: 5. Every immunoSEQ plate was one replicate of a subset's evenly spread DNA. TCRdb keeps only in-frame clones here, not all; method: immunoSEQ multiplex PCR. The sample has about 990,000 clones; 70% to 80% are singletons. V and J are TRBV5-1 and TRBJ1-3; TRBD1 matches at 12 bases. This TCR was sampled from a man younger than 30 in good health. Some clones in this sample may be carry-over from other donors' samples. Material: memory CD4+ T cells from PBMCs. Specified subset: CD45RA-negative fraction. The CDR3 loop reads CASSSGTGGSGNTIYF. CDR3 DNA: TGCGCCAGCAGCTCCGGGACAGGGGGCTCCGGAAACACCATATATTTT.